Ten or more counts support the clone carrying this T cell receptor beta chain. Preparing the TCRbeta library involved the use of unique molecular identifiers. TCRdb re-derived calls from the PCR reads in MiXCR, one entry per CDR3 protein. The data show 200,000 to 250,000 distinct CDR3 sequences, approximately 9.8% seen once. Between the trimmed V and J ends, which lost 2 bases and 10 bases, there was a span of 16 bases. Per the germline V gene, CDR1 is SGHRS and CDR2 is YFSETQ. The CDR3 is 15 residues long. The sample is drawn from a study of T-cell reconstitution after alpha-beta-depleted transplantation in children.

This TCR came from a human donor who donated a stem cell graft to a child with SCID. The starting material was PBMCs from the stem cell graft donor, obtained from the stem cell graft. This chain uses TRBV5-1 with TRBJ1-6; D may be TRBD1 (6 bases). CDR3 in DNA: TGCGCCAGCAGCTTAGCTGGGCAGGGGAGATCACCCCTCCACTTT. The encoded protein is CASSLAGQGRSPLHF.